This entry features one TCR beta chain sequence. Its target is not known. This entry comes from a study of shared clonotypes between healthy human individuals. In the study overall: CD8 memory received one plate per donor, CD8 naive two, CD4 memory three and CD4 naive three. Points from the study as a whole: Several donors held about 5.1% of naive CD4 clonotypes in common.

This CDR3 has 16 residues. V shed 0 bases, J shed 5 bases, and the junction held 8 bases outside the gene matches. CDR1 and CDR2 from the germline V gene are SGDLS and YYNGEE. The study separated CD4+ cells into CD45RA+ naive and CD45RA-negative memory subsets. The material for each subset, its genomic DNA, was split evenly across several immunoSEQ plates. Profiling relied on immunoSEQ multiplex PCR, and the TCRdb table lists in-frame clones only, not all of them. The repertoire has millions of clones, about 95% of them found once; the top ten carry roughly 0.13%. The chain carries TRBV9 and TRBJ1-2; 9 nucleotides match TRBD1. The source material was naive CD4+ T cells sorted from blood. Subset: CD45RA+ positively selected. The sequence was collected from a man between 18 and 29 years old in good health. The CDR3 here is CASSVARTGAIYGYTF. The CDR3 coding sequence is TGTGCCAGCAGCGTAGCTCGGACAGGGGCCATTTATGGCTACACCTTC.